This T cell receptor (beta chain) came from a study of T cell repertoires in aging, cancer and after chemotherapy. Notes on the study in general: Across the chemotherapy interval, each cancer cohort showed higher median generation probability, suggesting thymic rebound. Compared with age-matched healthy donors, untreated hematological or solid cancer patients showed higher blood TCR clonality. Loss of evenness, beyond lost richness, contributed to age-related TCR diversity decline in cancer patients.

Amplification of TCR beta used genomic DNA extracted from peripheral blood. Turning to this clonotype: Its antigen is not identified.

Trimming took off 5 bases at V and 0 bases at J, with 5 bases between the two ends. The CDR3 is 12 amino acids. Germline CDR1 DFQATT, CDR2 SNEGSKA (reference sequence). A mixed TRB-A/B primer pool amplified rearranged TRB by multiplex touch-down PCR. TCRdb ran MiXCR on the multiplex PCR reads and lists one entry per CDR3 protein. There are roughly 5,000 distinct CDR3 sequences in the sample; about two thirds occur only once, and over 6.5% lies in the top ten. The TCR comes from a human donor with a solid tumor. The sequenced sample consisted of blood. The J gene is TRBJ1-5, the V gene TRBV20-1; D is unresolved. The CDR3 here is CSAQNSNQPQHF. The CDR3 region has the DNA TGCAGTGCTCAAAATAGCAATCAGCCCCAGCATTTT.